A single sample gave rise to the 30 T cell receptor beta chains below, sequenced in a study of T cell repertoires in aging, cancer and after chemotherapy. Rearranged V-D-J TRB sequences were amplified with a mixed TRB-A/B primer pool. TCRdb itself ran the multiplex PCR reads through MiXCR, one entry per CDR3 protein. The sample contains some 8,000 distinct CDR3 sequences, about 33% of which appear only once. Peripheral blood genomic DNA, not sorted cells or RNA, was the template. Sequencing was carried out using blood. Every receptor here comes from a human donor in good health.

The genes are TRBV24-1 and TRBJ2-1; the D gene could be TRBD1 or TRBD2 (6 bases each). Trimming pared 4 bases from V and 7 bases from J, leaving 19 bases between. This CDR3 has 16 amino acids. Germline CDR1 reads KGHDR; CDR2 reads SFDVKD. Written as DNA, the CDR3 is TGTGCCACCAGTGACCATTCAAGGGGGGCCGGTAATGAGCAGTTCTTC. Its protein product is CATSDHSRGAGNEQFF.

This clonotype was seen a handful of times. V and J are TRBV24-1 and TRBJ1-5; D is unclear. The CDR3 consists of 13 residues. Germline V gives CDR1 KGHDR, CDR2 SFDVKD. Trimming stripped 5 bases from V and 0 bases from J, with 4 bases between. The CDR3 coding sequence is TGTGCCACCAGTGCTTATAGCAATCAGCCCCAGCATTTT. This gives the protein CATSAYSNQPQHF.

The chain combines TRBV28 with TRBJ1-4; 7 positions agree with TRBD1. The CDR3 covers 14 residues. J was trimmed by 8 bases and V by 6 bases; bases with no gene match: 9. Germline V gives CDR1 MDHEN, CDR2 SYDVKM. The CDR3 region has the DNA TGTGCCAGCAGGAAAGGGGGCGCCAGGGAAAAACTGTTTTTT. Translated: CASRKGGAREKLFF.

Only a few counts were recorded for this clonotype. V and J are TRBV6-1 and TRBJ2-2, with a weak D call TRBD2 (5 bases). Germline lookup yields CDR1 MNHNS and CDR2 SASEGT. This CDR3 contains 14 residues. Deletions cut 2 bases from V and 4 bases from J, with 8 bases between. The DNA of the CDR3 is TGTGCCAGCAGTGAAATGGACTTCACCGGGGAGCTGTTTTTT. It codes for CASSEMDFTGELFF.

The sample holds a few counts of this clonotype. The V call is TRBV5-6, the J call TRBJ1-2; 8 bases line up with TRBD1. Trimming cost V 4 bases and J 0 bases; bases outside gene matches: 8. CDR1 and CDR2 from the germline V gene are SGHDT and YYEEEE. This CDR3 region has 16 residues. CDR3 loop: CASSHDRGLANYGYTF. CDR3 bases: TGTGCCAGCAGCCATGACAGGGGATTAGCTAACTATGGCTACACCTTC.

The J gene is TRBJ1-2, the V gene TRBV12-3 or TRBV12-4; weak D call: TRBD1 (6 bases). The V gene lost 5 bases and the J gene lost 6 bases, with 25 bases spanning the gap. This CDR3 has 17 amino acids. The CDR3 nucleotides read TGTGCCAGCAGTCTAAGGGCGACCCAACAGGGAATGGATGGCTACACCTTC. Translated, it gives CASSLRATQQGMDGYTF.

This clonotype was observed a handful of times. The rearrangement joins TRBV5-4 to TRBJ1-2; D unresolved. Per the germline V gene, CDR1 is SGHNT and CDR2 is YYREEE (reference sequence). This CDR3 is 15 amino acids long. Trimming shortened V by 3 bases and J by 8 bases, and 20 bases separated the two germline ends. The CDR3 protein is CASSSIQKVMGGYTF. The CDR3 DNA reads TGTGCCAGCAGCTCCATCCAAAAGGTTATGGGGGGCTACACCTTC.

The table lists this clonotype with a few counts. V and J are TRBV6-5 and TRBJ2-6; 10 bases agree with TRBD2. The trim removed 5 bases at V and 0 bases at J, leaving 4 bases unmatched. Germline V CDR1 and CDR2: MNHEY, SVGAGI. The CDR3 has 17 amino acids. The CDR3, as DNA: TGTGCCAGCAGTCTAGCGGGGGCCGTCTCTGGGGCCAACGTCCTGACTTTC. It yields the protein CASSLAGAVSGANVLTF.

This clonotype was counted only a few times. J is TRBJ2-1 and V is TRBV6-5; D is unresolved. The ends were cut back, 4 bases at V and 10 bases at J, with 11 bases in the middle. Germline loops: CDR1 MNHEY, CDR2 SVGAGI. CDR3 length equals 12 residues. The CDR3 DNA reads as TGTGCCAGCAGTTTCCTTAGTGGGGAGCAGTTCTTC. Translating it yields CASSFLSGEQFF.

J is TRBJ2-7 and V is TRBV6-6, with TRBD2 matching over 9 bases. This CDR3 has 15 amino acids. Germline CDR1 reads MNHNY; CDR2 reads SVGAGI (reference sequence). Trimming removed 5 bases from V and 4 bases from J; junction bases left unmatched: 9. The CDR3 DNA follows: TGTGCCAGCAGTGAAGCGGCGGGGGGGGTATACGAGCAGTACTTC. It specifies CASSEAAGGVYEQYF.

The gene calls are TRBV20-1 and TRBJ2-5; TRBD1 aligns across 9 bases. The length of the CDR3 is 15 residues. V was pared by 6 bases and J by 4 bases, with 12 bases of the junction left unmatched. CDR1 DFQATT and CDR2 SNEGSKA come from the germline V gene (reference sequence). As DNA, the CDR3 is TGCAGTGCCTCCCCGGGGACAGGGAATAGAGAGACCCAGTACTTC. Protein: CSASPGTGNRETQYF.

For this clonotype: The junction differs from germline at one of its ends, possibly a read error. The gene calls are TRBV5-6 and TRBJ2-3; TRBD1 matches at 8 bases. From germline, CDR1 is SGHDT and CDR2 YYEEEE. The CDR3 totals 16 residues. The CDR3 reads CASSGAGGSGTDTQYF. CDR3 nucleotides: TGCGCCAGCAGCGGAGCAGGGGGCTCTGGGACAGATACGCAGTATTTT.

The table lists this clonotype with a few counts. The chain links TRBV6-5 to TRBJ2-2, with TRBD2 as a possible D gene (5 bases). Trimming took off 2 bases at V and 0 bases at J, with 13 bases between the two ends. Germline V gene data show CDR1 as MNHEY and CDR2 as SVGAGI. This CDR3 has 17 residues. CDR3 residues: CASSYSRGRPNTGELFF. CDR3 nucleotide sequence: TGTGCCAGCAGTTACAGCCGGGGTCGCCCGAACACCGGGGAGCTGTTTTTT.

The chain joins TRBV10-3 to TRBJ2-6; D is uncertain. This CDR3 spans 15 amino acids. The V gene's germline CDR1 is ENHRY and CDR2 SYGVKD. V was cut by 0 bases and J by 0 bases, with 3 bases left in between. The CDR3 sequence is CAISESDSGANVLTF. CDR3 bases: TGTGCCATCAGTGAGTCGGACTCTGGGGCCAACGTCCTGACTTTC.

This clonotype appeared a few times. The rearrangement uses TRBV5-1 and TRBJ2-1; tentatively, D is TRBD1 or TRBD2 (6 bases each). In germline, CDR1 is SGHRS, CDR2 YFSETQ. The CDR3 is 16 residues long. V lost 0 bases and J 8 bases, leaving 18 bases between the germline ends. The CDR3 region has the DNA TGCGCCAGCAGCTTGGGCTACTTACAGGGCGGGGATGAGCAGTTCTTC. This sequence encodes CASSLGYLQGGDEQFF.

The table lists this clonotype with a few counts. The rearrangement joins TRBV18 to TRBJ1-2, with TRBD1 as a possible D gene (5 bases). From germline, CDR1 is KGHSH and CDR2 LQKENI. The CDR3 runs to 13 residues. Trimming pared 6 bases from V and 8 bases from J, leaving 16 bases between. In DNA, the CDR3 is TGTGCCAGCTCGGAGGGACCGACGGGCGGCTACACCTTC. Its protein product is CASSEGPTGGYTF. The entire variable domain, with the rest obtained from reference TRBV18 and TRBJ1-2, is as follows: NAGVMQNPRHLVRRRGQEARLRCSPMKGHSHVYWYRQLPEEGLKFMVYLQKENIIDESGMPKERFSAEFPKEGPSILRIQQVVRGDSAAYFCASSEGPTGGYTFGSGTRLTVV.

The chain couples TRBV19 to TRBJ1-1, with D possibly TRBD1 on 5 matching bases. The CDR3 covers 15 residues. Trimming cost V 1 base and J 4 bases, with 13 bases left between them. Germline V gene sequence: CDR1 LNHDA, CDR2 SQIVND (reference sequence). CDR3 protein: CASSIGVTGGTEAFF. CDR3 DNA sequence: TGTGCCAGTAGTATAGGGGTTACAGGAGGCACTGAAGCTTTCTTT.

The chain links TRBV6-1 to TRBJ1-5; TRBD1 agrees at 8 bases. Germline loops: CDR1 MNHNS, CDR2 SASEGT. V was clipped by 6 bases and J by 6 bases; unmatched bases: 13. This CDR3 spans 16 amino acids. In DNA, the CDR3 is TGTGCCAGCAGCCTCCGCCGACAGGGGTATGGTCAGCCCCAGCATTTT. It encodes CASSLRRQGYGQPQHF.

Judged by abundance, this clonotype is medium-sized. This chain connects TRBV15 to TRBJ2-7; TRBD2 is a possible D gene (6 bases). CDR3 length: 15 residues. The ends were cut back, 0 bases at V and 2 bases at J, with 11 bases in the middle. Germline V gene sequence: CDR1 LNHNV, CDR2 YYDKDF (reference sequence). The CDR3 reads CATSRDRERTYEQYF. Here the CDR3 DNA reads TGTGCCACCAGCAGAGATCGGGAGCGCACCTACGAGCAGTACTTC. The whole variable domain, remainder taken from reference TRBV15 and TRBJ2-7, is DAMVIQNPRYQVTQFGKPVTLSCSQTLNHNVMYWYQQKSSQAPKLLFHYYDKDFNNEADTPDNFQSRRPNTSFCFLDIRSPGLGDTAMYLCATSRDRERTYEQYFGPGTRLTVT.

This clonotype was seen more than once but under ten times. The CDR3 is CASSLAGGDTQYF. For the CDR3, the DNA is TGTGCCAGCAGCTTGGCGGGCGGAGATACGCAGTATTTT. V usage is TRBV5-6 and J usage is TRBJ2-3; D remains unclear. Trimming shortened V by 0 bases and J by 5 bases, and 7 bases separated the two germline ends. The V gene's germline CDR1 is SGHDT and CDR2 YYEEEE. This CDR3 has 13 residues.

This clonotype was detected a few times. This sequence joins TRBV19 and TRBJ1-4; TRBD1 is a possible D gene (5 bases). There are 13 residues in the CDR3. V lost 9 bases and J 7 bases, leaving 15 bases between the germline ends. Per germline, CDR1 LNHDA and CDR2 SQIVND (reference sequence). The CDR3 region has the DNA TGTGCCAGCAGTTCTCAGGGCGGTGAAAAACTGTTTTTT. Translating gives CASSSQGGEKLFF.

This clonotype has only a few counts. The CDR3 region is CATSRDRRTGSGNTIYF. DNA of the CDR3: TGTGCCACCAGCAGAGACCGACGGACAGGGTCTGGAAACACCATATATTTT. The chain joins TRBV15 to TRBJ1-3; 8 bases are shared with TRBD1. The CDR3 has 17 residues. Looked up from germline, CDR1 is LNHNV and CDR2 is YYDKDF (reference sequence). With 0 bases clipped from V and 1 base from J, the junction kept 5 bases outside the gene matches.

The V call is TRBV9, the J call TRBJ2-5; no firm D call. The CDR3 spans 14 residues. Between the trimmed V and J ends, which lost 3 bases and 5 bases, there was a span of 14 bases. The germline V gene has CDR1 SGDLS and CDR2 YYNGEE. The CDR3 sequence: CASSASEPAETQYF. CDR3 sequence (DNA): TGTGCCAGCAGCGCCTCCGAACCGGCGGAGACCCAGTACTTC.

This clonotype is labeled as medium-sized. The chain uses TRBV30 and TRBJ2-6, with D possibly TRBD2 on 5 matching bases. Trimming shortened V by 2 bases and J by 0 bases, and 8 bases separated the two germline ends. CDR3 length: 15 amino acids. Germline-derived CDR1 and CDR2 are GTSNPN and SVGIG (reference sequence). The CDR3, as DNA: TGTGCCTGGAGTATGGGGAGCTCTGGGGCCAACGTCCTGACTTTC. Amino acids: CAWSMGSSGANVLTF.

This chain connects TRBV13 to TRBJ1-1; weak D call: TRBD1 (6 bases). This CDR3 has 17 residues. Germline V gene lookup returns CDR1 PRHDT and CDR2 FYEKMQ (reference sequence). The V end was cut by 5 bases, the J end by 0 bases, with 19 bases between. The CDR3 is CASSPAPGGELNTEAFF. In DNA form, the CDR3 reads TGTGCCAGCAGCCCCGCCCCCGGGGGCGAATTGAACACTGAAGCTTTCTTT.

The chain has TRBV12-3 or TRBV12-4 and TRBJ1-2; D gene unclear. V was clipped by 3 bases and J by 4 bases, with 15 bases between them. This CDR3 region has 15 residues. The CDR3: CASSLGGERTYGYTF. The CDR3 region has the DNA TGTGCCAGCAGTTTGGGTGGGGAAAGGACCTATGGCTACACCTTC.

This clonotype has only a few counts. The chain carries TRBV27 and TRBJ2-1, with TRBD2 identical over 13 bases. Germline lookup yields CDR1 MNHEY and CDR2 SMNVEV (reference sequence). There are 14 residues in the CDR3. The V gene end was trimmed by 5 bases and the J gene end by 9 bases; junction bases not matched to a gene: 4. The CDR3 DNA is TGTGCCAGCAGTCCAGGACTAGCGGGGGCTGAGCAGTTCTTC. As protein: CASSPGLAGAEQFF.

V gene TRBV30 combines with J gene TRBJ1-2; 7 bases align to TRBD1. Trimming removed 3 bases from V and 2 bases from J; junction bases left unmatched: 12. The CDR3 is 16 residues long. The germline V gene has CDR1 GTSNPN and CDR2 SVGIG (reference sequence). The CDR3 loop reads CAWSLDWGGGNYGYTF. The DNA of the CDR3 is TGTGCCTGGAGCCTAGACTGGGGAGGGGGCAACTATGGCTACACCTTC.

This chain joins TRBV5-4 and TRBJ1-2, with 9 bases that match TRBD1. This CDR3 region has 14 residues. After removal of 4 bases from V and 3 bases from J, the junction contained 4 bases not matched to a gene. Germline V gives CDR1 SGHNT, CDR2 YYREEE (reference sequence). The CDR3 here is CASSRDRVDYGYTF. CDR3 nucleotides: TGTGCCAGCAGCCGGGACAGGGTAGACTATGGCTACACCTTC.

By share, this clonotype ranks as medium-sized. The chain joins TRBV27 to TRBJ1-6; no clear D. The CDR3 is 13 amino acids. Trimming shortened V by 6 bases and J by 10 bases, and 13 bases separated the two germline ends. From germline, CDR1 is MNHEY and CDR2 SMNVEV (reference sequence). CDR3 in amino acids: CASRLGQRSPLHF. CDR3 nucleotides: TGTGCCAGCAGACTGGGCCAGCGGTCACCCCTCCACTTT.